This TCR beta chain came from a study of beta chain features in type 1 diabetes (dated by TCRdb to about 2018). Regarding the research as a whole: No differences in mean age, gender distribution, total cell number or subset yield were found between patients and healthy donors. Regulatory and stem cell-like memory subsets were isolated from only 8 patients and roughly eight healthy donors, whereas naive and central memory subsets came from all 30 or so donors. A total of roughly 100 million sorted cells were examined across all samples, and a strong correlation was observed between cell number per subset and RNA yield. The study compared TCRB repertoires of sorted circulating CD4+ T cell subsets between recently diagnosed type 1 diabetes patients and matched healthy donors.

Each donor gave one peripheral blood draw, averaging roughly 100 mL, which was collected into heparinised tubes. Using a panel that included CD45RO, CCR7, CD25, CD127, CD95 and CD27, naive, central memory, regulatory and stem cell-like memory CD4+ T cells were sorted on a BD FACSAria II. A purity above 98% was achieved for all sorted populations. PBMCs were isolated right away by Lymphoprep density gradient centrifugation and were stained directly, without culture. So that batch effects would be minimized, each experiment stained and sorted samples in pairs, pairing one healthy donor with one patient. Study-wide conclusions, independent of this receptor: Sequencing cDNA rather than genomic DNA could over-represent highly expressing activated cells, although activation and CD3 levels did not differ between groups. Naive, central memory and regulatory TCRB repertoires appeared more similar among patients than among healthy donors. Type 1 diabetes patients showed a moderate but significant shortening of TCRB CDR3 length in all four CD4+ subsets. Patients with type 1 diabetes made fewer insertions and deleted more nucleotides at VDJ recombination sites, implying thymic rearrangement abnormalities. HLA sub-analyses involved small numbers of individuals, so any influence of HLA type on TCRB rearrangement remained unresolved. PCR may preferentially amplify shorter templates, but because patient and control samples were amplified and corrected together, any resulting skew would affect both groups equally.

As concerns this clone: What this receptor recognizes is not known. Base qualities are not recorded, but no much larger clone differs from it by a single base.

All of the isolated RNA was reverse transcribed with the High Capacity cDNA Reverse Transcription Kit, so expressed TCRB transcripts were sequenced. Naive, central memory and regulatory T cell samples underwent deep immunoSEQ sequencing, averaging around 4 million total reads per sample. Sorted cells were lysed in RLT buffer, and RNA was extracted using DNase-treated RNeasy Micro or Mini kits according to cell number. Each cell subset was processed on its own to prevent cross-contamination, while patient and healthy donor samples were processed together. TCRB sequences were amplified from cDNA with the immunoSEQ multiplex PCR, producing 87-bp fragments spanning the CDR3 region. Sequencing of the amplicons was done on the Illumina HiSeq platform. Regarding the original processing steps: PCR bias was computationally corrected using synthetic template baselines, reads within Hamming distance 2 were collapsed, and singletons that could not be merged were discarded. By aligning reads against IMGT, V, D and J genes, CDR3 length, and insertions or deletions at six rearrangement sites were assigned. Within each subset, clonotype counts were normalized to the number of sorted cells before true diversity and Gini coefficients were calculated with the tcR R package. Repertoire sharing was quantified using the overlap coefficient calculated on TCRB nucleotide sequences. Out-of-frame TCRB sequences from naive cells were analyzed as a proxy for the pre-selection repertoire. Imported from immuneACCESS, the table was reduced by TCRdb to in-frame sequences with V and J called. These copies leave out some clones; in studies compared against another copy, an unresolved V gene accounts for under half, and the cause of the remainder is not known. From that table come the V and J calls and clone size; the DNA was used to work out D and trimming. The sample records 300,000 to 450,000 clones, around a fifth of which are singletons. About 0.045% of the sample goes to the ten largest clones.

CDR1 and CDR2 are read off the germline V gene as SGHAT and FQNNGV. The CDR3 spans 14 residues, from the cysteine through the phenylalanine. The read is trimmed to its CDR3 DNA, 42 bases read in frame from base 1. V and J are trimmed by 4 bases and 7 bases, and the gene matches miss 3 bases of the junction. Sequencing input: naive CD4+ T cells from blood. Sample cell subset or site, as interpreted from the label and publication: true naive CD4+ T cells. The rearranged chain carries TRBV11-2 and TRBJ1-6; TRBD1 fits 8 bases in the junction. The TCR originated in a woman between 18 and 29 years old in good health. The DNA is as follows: TGTGCCAGCAGCTCCGGACAGGGAAATTCACCCCTCCACTTT. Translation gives CASSSGQGNSPLHF. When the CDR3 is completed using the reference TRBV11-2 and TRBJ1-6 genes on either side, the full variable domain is EAGVAQSPRYKIIEKRQSVAFWCNPISGHATLYWYQQILGQGPKLLIQFQNNGVVDDSQLPKDRFSAERLKGVDSTLKIQPAKLEDSAVYLCASSSGQGNSPLHFGNGTRLTVT.